A single sample gave rise to the 22 T cell receptor beta chains below, sequenced in a study of tumor and adjacent non-tumor tissue in lung cancer (dated 2018 in TCRdb). RNA was extracted from bulk unsorted tissue and checked for quality with a NanoDrop ND-1000 and an Agilent 2100. Distant non-tumor tissue taken more than 3 cm from the tumor edge was used as the normal lung sample. The protocol used for the library was multiplex PCR. This sample was sequenced with an Illumina HiSeq 2500. TCRbeta libraries were constructed through three rounds of nested PCR with primers (Table S4) according to protocols modified from ARM-PCR. Using fastp at Q25 and MiXCR, TCRdb reprocessed the public reads and kept productive beta chains. Each CDR3 protein appears once, grouped with its most common genes and DNA. The sample has 90,000 to 100,000 distinct CDR3 sequences on record, 80% of them singletons. Jointly, the top ten make up about 29% of the sample.

Sample: distant non-tumor lung tissue. The receptors originated from a man aged 55 to 70 with small cell lung cancer.

With respect to this clonotype: At one boundary the junction diverges from the germline segment, which might be a read error. V gene TRBV5-6 combines with J gene TRBJ2-5; TRBD1 is a possible D gene (6 bases). The CDR3 is made up of 13 amino acids. CDR1 and CDR2 from the germline V gene are SGHDT and YYEEEE. The CDR3 sequence is CASSLGGLGTQNF. CDR3 coding DNA: TGTGCCAGCAGCTTGGGGGGGCTGGGGACCCAGAACTTC.

The chain recombines TRBV29-1 with TRBJ1-4; perhaps TRBD1 as D (6 bases). The CDR3 is made up of 13 amino acids. Trimming stripped 5 bases from V and 5 bases from J, with 12 bases between. Germline V lookup: CDR1 SQVTM, CDR2 ANQGSEA. The chain's CDR3 is CSVQRGSNEKLFF. The CDR3 region has the DNA TGCAGCGTTCAGAGGGGGTCGAATGAAAAACTGTTTTTT.

As concerns this clonotype: Mismatch with germline at one junction end may stem from a read error. This chain joins TRBV11-2 and TRBJ2-5, with 7 positions matching TRBD2. CDR3 length: 17 amino acids. Germline loops: CDR1 SGHAT, CDR2 FQNNGV. The CDR3 loop is CASSAYGNSGSRETQYF. The CDR3, as DNA: TGTGCCAGCAGCGCCTACGGGAATAGCGGGTCGCGGGAGACCCAGTATTTC.

As regards this clonotype: Since no conserved phenylalanine or tryptophan closes the CDR3, a read error is the likely cause. The chain has TRBV4-1 and TRBJ2-2; 12 bases match TRBD2. The CDR3 has 17 amino acids. The germline gives CDR1 MGHRA, CDR2 YSYEKL. This CDR3 reads CTSSSRTSGTITGELFS. The CDR3 DNA follows: TGCACCAGCAGCTCCCGGACTAGCGGGACGATCACCGGGGAGCTGTTTTCT.

J is TRBJ2-7 and V is TRBV11-2; D call uncertain. There are 14 residues in the CDR3. The V gene's germline CDR1 is SGHAT and CDR2 FQNNGV. In DNA form, the CDR3 reads TGTGCCAGCAGCCCTGACTTGACCTCCTACGAGCACTACGTA. Its translation is CASSPDLTSYEHYV.

The chain carries TRBV25-1 and TRBJ1-4; D perhaps matches TRBD1 (5 bases). Trimming shortened V by 4 bases and J by 10 bases, and 19 bases separated the two germline ends. Germline loops: CDR1 MGHDK, CDR2 SYGVNS. The CDR3 is 15 residues long. The CDR3 loop is CASSAPGIGEGKLFF. The CDR3 DNA is TGTGCCAGCAGTGCGCCGGGGATAGGGGAGGGAAAACTGTTTTTT.

In regard to this clonotype: One junction end does not reproduce the germline sequence, and a read error may be involved. This sequence joins TRBV5-6 and TRBJ2-2; tentatively, D is TRBD1 or TRBD2 (5 bases each). From germline, CDR1 is SGHDT and CDR2 YYEEEE. This CDR3 comprises 20 residues. In nucleotides, the CDR3 is TGTGTCAGCAGTTGGGGGAACTCACAGACGGGGCTATGGAACACCGGGGAGCTGTTTTTT. It encodes CVSSWGNSQTGLWNTGELFF.

Remarks on this clonotype: A much larger clone differs by one base, so this may be a read error. Written as DNA, the CDR3 is TGTGCCGGGACTAGCGGGACGACAGATATGCAGTATTTT. It codes for CAGTSGTTDMQYF. The chain is built from TRBV30 and TRBJ2-3; 13 bases are shared with TRBD2. There are 13 residues in the CDR3. Germline CDR1 reads GTSNPN; CDR2 reads SVGIG (reference sequence).

Worth noting for this clonotype: Compared with germline, one end of the junction differs, possibly owing to a read error. The chain has TRBV11-2 and TRBJ1-1; tentatively, D is TRBD1 (5 bases). The CDR3 totals 15 residues. Germline-derived CDR1 and CDR2 are SGHAT and FQNNGV. Here the CDR3 reads CASSRLGHLYTAAFF. The CDR3 coding sequence is TGTGCCAGCAGCCGCCTAGGACACCTGTACACTGCAGCTTTCTTT.

The chain carries TRBV4-2 and TRBJ2-2, with D perhaps TRBD1 (5 bases). V was trimmed by 9 bases and J by 0 bases, leaving 17 bases between them. CDR3 size: 16 residues. The germline V gene encodes CDR1 LGHNA and CDR2 YNFKEQ. DNA of the CDR3: TGTGCCAGAAGTCAAGTTCTCAGGGCGAACACCGGGGAGCTGTTTTTT. This codes for CARSQVLRANTGELFF.

To note about this clonotype: It is likely a read error, because the conserved phenylalanine at the end of the CDR3 is missing. The chain carries TRBV5-6 and TRBJ2-3, with D perhaps TRBD2 (6 bases). This CDR3 is 15 amino acids long. V was trimmed by 4 bases and J by 6 bases, leaving 18 bases between them. The germline CDR1 and CDR2 sequences are SGHDT and YYEEEE. CDR3 sequence: CASSTTSKLGDTQYL. The CDR3 DNA reads TGTGCCAGCAGCACAACTAGCAAGCTGGGGGATACGCAGTATCTT.

The genes are TRBV5-5 and TRBJ2-7; D unclear. The CDR3 runs 11 residues. Germline V lookup: CDR1 SGHKS, CDR2 YYEKEE (reference sequence). Trimming took off 1 base at V and 8 bases at J, with 7 bases between the two ends. CDR3 nucleotides: TGTGCCAGCAGCTTGTCTCACAAGCAGTACGTC. This encodes CASSLSHKQYV.

The V and J genes are TRBV29-1 and TRBJ2-1; D possibly corresponds to TRBD1 (6 bases). CDR1 is SQVTM, CDR2 ANQGSEA, per germline. The CDR3 totals 10 residues. The CDR3 loop reads CIIGGNEQFF. CDR3 coding DNA: TGCATCATAGGGGGCAATGAGCAGTTCTTC.

As to this clonotype: At one boundary the junction diverges from the germline segment, which might be a read error. V gene TRBV11-2 combines with J gene TRBJ1-4; D is perhaps TRBD1 (6 bases). Germline V CDR1 and CDR2: SGHAT, FQNNGV. This CDR3 has 15 residues. CDR3: CTSSLEARGSGKLFF. In DNA, the CDR3 is TGTACCAGCAGCTTAGAGGCAAGGGGGTCGGGAAAATTGTTTTTT.

Note on this clonotype: The germline gene is not matched at one end of the junction; a read error may be the cause. This rearrangement joins TRBV4-2 to TRBJ2-3, with D maybe TRBD2 (5 bases). Germline-derived CDR1 and CDR2 are LGHNA and YNFKEQ. CDR3 length equals 17 residues. The CDR3, as DNA: TGTGCCACCAGCCAAGAAGCAAGGGAGTCACTCACAGATACGCAGTATTTT. Encoded protein: CATSQEARESLTDTQYF.

The gene calls are TRBV29-1 and TRBJ2-3; D is ambiguous. Trimming pared 0 bases from V and 4 bases from J, leaving 14 bases between. The CDR3 totals 15 residues. Germline V gives CDR1 SQVTM, CDR2 ANQGSEA. CDR3 amino acids: CSVEDMGKTPDTQYF. CDR3 nucleotides: TGCAGCGTTGAAGATATGGGAAAAACCCCAGATACGCAGTATTTT.

As concerns this clonotype: At one boundary the junction diverges from the germline segment, which might be a read error. The chain combines TRBV6-5 with TRBJ2-1, with TRBD2 as a possible D gene (5 bases). The CDR3 has 14 residues. The V gene's germline CDR1 is MNHEY and CDR2 SVGAGI. CDR3 loop: CACSRGSPLAEQFF. The CDR3 bases are TGTGCCTGCAGCCGCGGGTCTCCCTTGGCGGAGCAGTTCTTC.

This clonotype has only one observation. This rearrangement joins TRBV27 to TRBJ2-1; D ambiguous. V was pared by 5 bases and J by 3 bases, with 29 bases between. The CDR3 is 20 amino acids. Germline assignment: CDR1 MNHEY and CDR2 SMNVEV (reference sequence). The CDR3 sequence: CASSDQSKKSPPSLYNEQFF. DNA of the CDR3: TGTGCCAGCAGTGACCAAAGTAAGAAGTCACCCCCCTCCCTCTACAATGAGCAGTTCTTC.

The chain has TRBV29-1 and TRBJ2-1; 7 nucleotides agree with TRBD2. Germline CDR1 is SQVTM and CDR2 is ANQGSEA. The CDR3 loop spans 14 amino acids. CDR3 protein: CSISGGEAVGEQFF. DNA for the CDR3: TGCAGTATCTCTGGGGGGGAAGCGGTAGGTGAGCAGTTCTTC.

This clonotype has only one observation. A junction end diverges from the germline sequence, so it may reflect a read error. The chain employs TRBV11-3 and TRBJ2-7; TRBD2 might be the D (5 bases). CDR3 length: 14 amino acids. Germline V gives CDR1 SGHNT, CDR2 YENEEA. CDR3: CASSFGEYYYEQCF. The CDR3 region has the DNA TGTGCCAGTAGCTTCGGGGAATACTACTACGAGCAGTGCTTC.

To note about this clonotype: A read error may explain this, as a much larger clone is one base away. The gene calls are TRBV6-6 and TRBJ2-7, with D perhaps matching TRBD1 (6 bases). V lost 2 bases and J lost 2, with 16 bases in between. The CDR3 is 16 residues long. CDR1 is MNHNY, CDR2 SVGAGI, per germline (reference sequence). The CDR3 is CASSYPSRGFTYEQYF. The DNA of the CDR3 is TGTGCCAGCAGTTACCCGAGCAGGGGATTCACCTACGAGCAGTACTTC.

This clonotype has just a few counts. At one of its ends the junction is not consistent with the germline gene, which may arise from a read error. The chain joins TRBV12-3 or TRBV12-4 to TRBJ2-2; D is undetermined. The length of the CDR3 is 17 residues. CDR3 sequence: CASSLVYGASNTRELFF. CDR3 bases: TGTGCCAGCAGTTTAGTTTATGGCGCATCGAACACCAGGGAGCTGTTTTTT.